These 32 T cell receptor beta chains were sequenced from one sample in a study of vaccination and CD4 T cells after COVID-19 (dated 2022 in TCRdb). Library method: PCR. The sample was run on an Illumina iSeq 100. TCR sequencing of DNA from cultured CD4+ T cells used the Oncomine TCR Beta short-read assay at the Johns Hopkins FTIC core. In-frame beta chains were kept once TCRdb had trimmed the public reads at Q25 with fastp and called clones with MiXCR. Every entry covers one CDR3 protein and lists the most common genes and DNA from its rows. In all, the sample holds over 10,000 distinct CDR3 sequences, and around 32% of those were seen once. The biggest ten clones account for more than 30% of the sample. The intended sense of this specimen's treatment or condition label: roughly 10-day PBMC culture with coronavirus spike peptide pools or control peptides (ViraFEST assay). Their cognate antigens are unknown.

Sequencing was performed on CD4+ T cells from blood, cultured in vitro, taken before SARS-CoV-2 vaccination. These receptors all stem from a human donor who received a COVID-19 vaccine.

This clonotype was counted only a few times. The rearrangement links TRBV2 to TRBJ2-7; TRBD1 matches at 9 bases. Germline assignment: CDR1 SNHLY and CDR2 FYNNEI. Trimming took 4 bases from V and 7 from J; bases not matched to a gene: 5. CDR3 length: 13 residues. Written as DNA, the CDR3 is TGTGCCAGCAGTGTTACAGGGGGCGGTGAGCAGTACTTC. Protein product: CASSVTGGGEQYF.

In its sample, this clonotype was seen a few times. This chain connects TRBV7-2 to TRBJ1-5; D is unresolved. CDR1 and CDR2 (germline): SGHTA, FQGNSA. The CDR3 has 15 amino acids. Trimming took 2 bases from V and 7 from J, leaving 15 bases between them. In DNA, the CDR3 is TGTGCCAGCAGCTTACCTACCGGGTCGGGGCAGCCCCAGCATTTT. It translates to CASSLPTGSGQPQHF.

This clonotype was counted between two and nine times. The V and J genes are TRBV20-1 and TRBJ2-3; 7 bases agree with TRBD2. Germline loops: CDR1 DFQATT, CDR2 SNEGSKA (reference sequence). V trimming: 2 bases; J trimming: 1 base; junction bases outside the gene matches: 12. The CDR3 consists of 17 residues. The CDR3 bases are TGCAGTGCTAGATATGAACGACTAGCTAGGGGCACAGATACGCAGTATTTT. Protein sequence: CSARYERLARGTDTQYF.

The table lists this clonotype with a few counts. The rearrangement uses TRBV2 and TRBJ1-5, with unresolved D. Germline V CDR1 and CDR2: SNHLY, FYNNEI. The CDR3 has 13 amino acids. V gave up 5 bases and J gave up 5 bases, with 10 bases separating them. The CDR3 region is CASSLSPYQPQHF. CDR3 coding DNA: TGTGCCAGCAGTCTCTCCCCGTATCAGCCCCAGCATTTT.

The chain combines TRBV6-1 with TRBJ2-7; 10 bases line up with TRBD1. CDR1 is MNHNS and CDR2 is SASEGT in the germline V gene. The CDR3 runs 14 residues. With V trimmed by 6 bases and J by 4 bases, 6 bases remained unmatched. CDR3 amino acids: CASRPGDRGYEQYF. CDR3 DNA sequence: TGTGCCAGCAGACCCGGGGACAGGGGATACGAGCAGTACTTC.

J is TRBJ2-5 and V is TRBV5-1; 9 bases map to TRBD2. This CDR3 contains 16 residues. CDR1 SGHRS and CDR2 YFSETQ come from the germline V gene. The V gene end was trimmed by 0 bases and the J gene end by 2 bases; junction bases not matched to a gene: 5. CDR3 sequence: CASSLGGGGAQETQYF. In DNA, the CDR3 is TGCGCCAGCAGCTTGGGAGGCGGGGGGGCGCAAGAGACCCAGTACTTC.

V gene TRBV11-3 combines with J gene TRBJ1-1; 11 nucleotides align to TRBD1. CDR1 and CDR2 (germline): SGHNT, YENEEA. The length of the CDR3 is 17 residues. The V and J ends lost 5 bases and 6 bases, in that order; junction bases with no gene match: 14. DNA of the CDR3: TGTGCCAGCAGCGGGCCCGGCGGGACAGGGGGAAGCGCTGAAGCTTTCTTT. This codes for CASSGPGGTGGSAEAFF.

There are a few counts of this clonotype. This chain joins TRBV24-1 and TRBJ1-2, with D perhaps TRBD1 (5 bases). CDR3 length: 15 amino acids. Germline CDR1 and CDR2: KGHDR and SFDVKD. Trimming removed 4 bases at V and 2 bases at J, with 13 bases between. CDR3 residues: CATSESTEANYGYTF. CDR3 coding DNA: TGTGCCACCAGTGAATCGACAGAGGCGAACTATGGCTACACCTTC.

The chain couples TRBV7-9 to TRBJ1-1, with TRBD1 identical over 8 bases. Germline V lookup: CDR1 SEHNR, CDR2 FQNEAQ (reference sequence). V shed 3 bases and J 1 base; nucleotides not matched to a gene: 13. CDR3 length equals 18 residues. The DNA of the CDR3 is TGTGCCAGCAGCTTTGGGACAGGACGAAGAGGAGGGAACACTGAAGCTTTCTTT. Its translation: CASSFGTGRRGGNTEAFF.

The chain is built from TRBV21-1 and TRBJ1-2; the DNA was not used to check the table's D call, TRBD1. TRBV21-1 is tagged as a pseudogene. The CDR3 contains 15 residues. CDR3 residues: CASSKEVTGDYGYTF. CDR3 nucleotide sequence: TGTGCCAGCAGCAAAGAGGTTACAGGGGACTATGGCTACACCTTC.

The V gene is TRBV27, the J gene TRBJ2-5, with D maybe TRBD1 (6 bases). Trimming removed 6 bases from V and 4 bases from J, with 18 bases in between. Germline V gene lookup returns CDR1 MNHEY and CDR2 SMNVEV (reference sequence). This CDR3 comprises 15 residues. CDR3 sequence (DNA): TGTGCCAGCAGCCCACAAGAGGGGGACCGAGAGACCCAGTACTTC. Its protein is CASSPQEGDRETQYF.

This clonotype has more than one count but fewer than ten. CDR3 nucleotides: TGTGCCAGCAGTTTTGAGCAGGGAGGGGGAATGAACACTGAAGCTTTCTTT. It codes for CASSFEQGGGMNTEAFF. V is TRBV12-3 or TRBV12-4 and J is TRBJ1-1; D perhaps matches TRBD1 (6 bases). This CDR3 spans 17 amino acids. Trimming removed 3 bases from V and 0 bases from J, with 17 bases in between.

The chain joins TRBV5-4 to TRBJ2-6; D is ambiguous. Between the trimmed V and J ends, which lost 3 bases and 3 bases, there was a span of 7 bases. Germline CDR1 SGHNT, CDR2 YYREEE (reference sequence). The CDR3 loop spans 14 amino acids. CDR3 nucleotides: TGTGCCAGCAGCTGGGCAGGTGGGGCCAACGTCCTGACTTTC. This translates into CASSWAGGANVLTF. Full variable domain (outside the CDR3, taken from reference TRBV5-4 and TRBJ2-6): ETGVTQSPTHLIKTRGQQVTLRCSSQSGHNTVSWYQQALGQGPQFIFQYYREEENGRGNFPPRFSGLQFPNYSSELNVNALELDDSALYLCASSWAGGANVLTFGAGSRLTVL.

The J gene is TRBJ2-2, the V gene TRBV12-3 or TRBV12-4; D might be TRBD2 (6 bases). Trimming cost V 3 bases and J 4 bases, with 15 bases left between them. CDR3 length: 16 residues. For the CDR3, the DNA is TGTGCCAGCAGTTTGCGGGGTAGCGAGGGCACCGGGGAGCTGTTTTTT. Its protein is CASSLRGSEGTGELFF.

This clonotype was detected a few times. This chain links TRBV6-5 with TRBJ2-5; 7 bases agree with TRBD1. CDR3 length: 15 amino acids. The germline gives CDR1 MNHEY, CDR2 SVGAGI. After removal of 4 bases from V and 1 base from J, the junction contained 6 bases not matched to a gene. In DNA form, the CDR3 reads TGTGCCAGCAGTTCCGCCGGGACAGCCCAAGAGACCCAGTACTTC. Its translation: CASSSAGTAQETQYF.

This clonotype has only a few counts. The genes are TRBV15 and TRBJ2-7; 9 bases agree with TRBD1. This CDR3 has 12 amino acids. Germline V gene data show CDR1 as LNHNV and CDR2 as YYDKDF (reference sequence). V trimming: 8 bases; J trimming: 7 bases; junction bases outside the gene matches: 6. For the CDR3, the DNA is TGTGCCACCGGACAGGGGTGGGGTGAGCAGTACTTC. It translates to CATGQGWGEQYF.

The chain carries TRBV5-4 and TRBJ1-2; 11 bases are shared with TRBD1. The CDR3 consists of 14 residues. The V segment lost 4 bases and the J segment 7 bases; nucleotides outside the gene matches: 6. Germline values: CDR1 SGHNT, CDR2 YYREEE (reference sequence). CDR3 sequence reads: CASSLTGTGGGYTF. The CDR3 bases are TGTGCCAGCAGCCTCACCGGGACAGGGGGTGGCTACACCTTC.

This clonotype was seen a handful of times. The chain has TRBV27 and TRBJ2-1; 16 bases agree with TRBD2. Looked up from germline, CDR1 is MNHEY and CDR2 is SMNVEV (reference sequence). With V trimmed by 7 bases and J by 8 bases, 14 bases remained unmatched. This CDR3 is built from 18 residues. Here the CDR3 DNA reads TGTGCCAGCACCCCTTTTGGGACTAGCGGGGGGGTTGCCGATGAGCAGTTCTTC. This translates into CASTPFGTSGGVADEQFF.

This chain connects TRBV24-1 to TRBJ2-2; TRBD2 aligns across 7 bases. The junction had 5 bases not matched to a gene; V was cut back by 5 bases and J by 3 bases. The germline CDR1 and CDR2 sequences are KGHDR and SFDVKD. The CDR3 contains 15 residues. CDR3 sequence reads: CATSGSGTHTGELFF. CDR3 DNA sequence: TGTGCCACCAGTGGGAGCGGGACGCACACCGGGGAGCTGTTTTTT.

This clonotype was counted a few times. The chain carries TRBV15 and TRBJ1-5, with a weak D call TRBD1 (5 bases). The CDR3 runs to 20 residues. Trimming shortened V by 5 bases and J by 0 bases, and 26 bases separated the two germline ends. CDR1 is LNHNV, CDR2 YYDKDF, per germline (reference sequence). Here the CDR3 reads CATSSRKGRQTIYSNQPQHF. CDR3 DNA sequence: TGTGCCACCAGCTCTCGAAAGGGGAGACAGACAATTTATAGCAATCAGCCCCAGCATTTT. The entire variable domain, with the rest obtained from reference TRBV15 and TRBJ1-5, is as follows: DAMVIQNPRYQVTQFGKPVTLSCSQTLNHNVMYWYQQKSSQAPKLLFHYYDKDFNNEADTPDNFQSRRPNTSFCFLDIRSPGLGDTAMYLCATSSRKGRQTIYSNQPQHFGDGTRLSIL.

This clonotype was counted only a few times. The chain recombines TRBV5-1 with TRBJ2-7; TRBD1 is a possible D gene (6 bases). Between the trimmed V and J ends, which lost 0 bases and 5 bases, there was a span of 12 bases. The CDR3 spans 14 residues. Germline loops: CDR1 SGHRS, CDR2 YFSETQ. CDR3 nucleotides: TGCGCCAGCAGCTTGGGACAGGTTAGGGACGAGCAGTACTTC. This encodes CASSLGQVRDEQYF.

This clonotype was seen once. V and J are TRBV5-6 and TRBJ1-2; 7 bases are shared with TRBD1. Per germline, CDR1 SGHDT and CDR2 YYEEEE. The trim removed 0 bases at V and 7 bases at J, leaving 9 bases unmatched. This CDR3 has 15 amino acids. CDR3 residues: CASSLELQGNGGYTF. The CDR3 coding sequence is TGTGCCAGCAGCTTGGAGTTACAGGGGAATGGTGGCTACACCTTC.

The chain carries TRBV18 and TRBJ1-2; D unresolved. V dropped 5 bases and J dropped 4 bases, with 14 bases sitting between them. The CDR3 is 14 residues long. The germline V gene has CDR1 KGHSH and CDR2 LQKENI. Here the CDR3 reads CASSSGQLGYGYTF. DNA of the CDR3: TGTGCCAGCTCAAGCGGTCAGTTGGGCTATGGCTACACCTTC.

This clonotype is medium-sized by share. The chain couples TRBV24-1 to TRBJ1-5; D not resolved. CDR1 is KGHDR and CDR2 is SFDVKD in the germline V gene. Between the trimmed V and J ends, which lost 3 bases and 7 bases, there was a span of 12 bases. The CDR3 contains 14 residues. CDR3 nucleotides: TGTGCCACCAGTGATCGGGTAGTCAGACAGCCCCAGCATTTT. Amino acids: CATSDRVVRQPQHF.

The sample holds a few counts of this clonotype. The V gene is TRBV11-2, the J gene TRBJ1-5, with unresolved D. The CDR3 loop spans 12 amino acids. V dropped 2 bases and J dropped 9 bases, with 8 bases sitting between them. Germline V gene data show CDR1 as SGHAT and CDR2 as FQNNGV. CDR3 in amino acids: CASSLYRGPQHF. For the CDR3, the DNA is TGTGCCAGCAGCTTATATCGAGGGCCCCAGCATTTT.

This clonotype counts as medium-sized. The V call is TRBV20-1, the J call TRBJ2-5; D is unresolved. V was cut by 0 bases and J by 4 bases, with 9 bases left in between. The CDR3 is made up of 13 amino acids. The germline V gene encodes CDR1 DFQATT and CDR2 SNEGSKA (reference sequence). CDR3 sequence: CSARDANRETQYF. The CDR3, as DNA: TGCAGTGCTAGAGATGCCAATCGAGAGACCCAGTACTTC.

The chain uses TRBV24-1 and TRBJ2-3, with 10 bases matching TRBD2. Germline trimming cut 1 base from V and 6 bases from J; bases unmatched to any gene: 6. The germline V gene encodes CDR1 KGHDR and CDR2 SFDVKD. The CDR3 runs 16 residues. CDR3 DNA sequence: TGTGCCACCAGTGATTTACAGCGGGGGGGCCCGGATACGCAGTATTTT. This translates into CATSDLQRGGPDTQYF.

J is TRBJ2-5 and V is TRBV7-9; possible D gene TRBD1, 6 bases. Germline V CDR1 and CDR2: SEHNR, FQNEAQ (reference sequence). Trimming took 5 bases from V and 1 from J, leaving 11 bases between them. This CDR3 region has 14 residues. DNA of the CDR3: TGTGCCAGCAGCCTACAGGGTTCCCAAGAGACCCAGTACTTC. It translates to CASSLQGSQETQYF.

This clonotype was counted a few times. The gene calls are TRBV5-1 and TRBJ1-1; a weak D match, TRBD1 (5 bases). Germline V gene sequence: CDR1 SGHRS, CDR2 YFSETQ. The V gene lost 4 bases and the J gene lost 0 bases, with 25 bases spanning the gap. This CDR3 spans 19 amino acids. CDR3 sequence (DNA): TGCGCCAGCAGCCCCTCTGGGGCGACGGCCTTGGGCGTGAACACTGAAGCTTTCTTT. Translation: CASSPSGATALGVNTEAFF.

The chain combines TRBV27 with TRBJ2-2; 10 bases are a match to TRBD2. With V trimmed by 2 bases and J by 3 bases, 9 bases remained unmatched. Per germline, CDR1 MNHEY and CDR2 SMNVEV (reference sequence). The CDR3 consists of 18 residues. DNA of the CDR3: TGTGCCAGCAGTTTAAGCGGGGGGGCCAGATGGGACACCGGGGAGCTGTTTTTT. This encodes CASSLSGGARWDTGELFF.

This clonotype has more than one count but fewer than ten. Here the CDR3 reads CSARGGSGGAGETQYF. The CDR3 nucleotides are TGCAGTGCTAGAGGGGGAAGCGGGGGGGCCGGAGAGACCCAGTACTTC. The rearrangement joins TRBV20-1 to TRBJ2-5; TRBD2 aligns across 10 bases. With 1 base clipped from V and 4 bases from J, the junction kept 9 bases outside the gene matches. Germline CDR1 is DFQATT and CDR2 is SNEGSKA (reference sequence). CDR3 size: 16 residues.

The rearrangement joins TRBV2 to TRBJ2-4, with D possibly matching TRBD2 (6 bases). V lost 1 base, J lost 3 bases, and 19 bases lay in between. The CDR3 runs 18 residues. Germline CDR1 reads SNHLY; CDR2 reads FYNNEI. Written as DNA, the CDR3 is TGTGCCAGCAGTGAAGATAATGGAGGGCCTGGTGTCAAAAACATTCAGTACTTC. It translates to CASSEDNGGPGVKNIQYF.